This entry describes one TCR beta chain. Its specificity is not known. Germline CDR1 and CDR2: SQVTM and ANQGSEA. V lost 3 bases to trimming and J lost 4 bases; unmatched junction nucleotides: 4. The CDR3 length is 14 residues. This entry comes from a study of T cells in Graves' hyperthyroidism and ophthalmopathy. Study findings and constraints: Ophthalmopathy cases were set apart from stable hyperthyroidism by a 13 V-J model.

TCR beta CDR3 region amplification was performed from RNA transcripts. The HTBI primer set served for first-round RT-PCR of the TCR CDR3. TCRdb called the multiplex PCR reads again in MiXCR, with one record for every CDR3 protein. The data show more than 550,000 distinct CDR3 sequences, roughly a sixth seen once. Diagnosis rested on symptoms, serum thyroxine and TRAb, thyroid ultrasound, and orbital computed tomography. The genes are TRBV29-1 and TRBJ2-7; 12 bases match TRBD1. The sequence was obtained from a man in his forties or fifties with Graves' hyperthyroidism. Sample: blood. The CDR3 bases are TGCAGCGTTGAGGGGACAGGGGGCTATTACGAGCAGTACTTC. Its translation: CSVEGTGGYYEQYF.